This TCR beta chain came from a study of a mutant IDH1 vaccine in newly diagnosed glioma. Study at large: Patients began vaccination 4-6 weeks after radiotherapy alone, or with temozolomide cycles. Treated patients comprised approximately 62% males and around 40% females, mean age about 44 years.

CDR1 is MNHNS and CDR2 is SASEGT in the germline V gene. V lost 7 bases, J lost 1 base, and 14 bases lay in between. The CDR3 covers 14 residues. The table came from immunoSEQ multiplex PCR; TCRdb's copy has only in-frame clones and leaves some out. The sample gives just under 70,000 clones, roughly 84% of which show up once; approximately 12% is in the top ten. As for this clone: What it binds is not known.

As to time point: week 35, safety follow-up. Doses comprised 300 ug of mutant IDH1 20-mer peptide each, plus topical imiquimod. During weeks 1, 3, 5, 7, 11, 15, 19 and 23, patients received eight vaccinations. The sample in question was PBMCs, obtained from a glioma patient whose treatment included an IDH1 peptide vaccine. This receptor was taken from a man between 18 and 29 years old with glioma. The V call is TRBV6-1, the J call TRBJ2-7; D unclear. The CDR3 sequence is CASIGPTSSYEQYF. CDR3 nucleotides: TGTGCCAGCATAGGGCCTACCTCTTCCTACGAGCAGTACTTC.